This T cell receptor beta chain was profiled in a study of response to subunit inactivated influenza vaccine. The table lists this clonotype with a few counts. Its antigen is undetermined. V lost 6 bases to trimming and J lost 4 bases; unmatched junction nucleotides: 7. Germline V gene data show CDR1 as MNHEY and CDR2 as SVGEGT. The CDR3 length is 14 residues. MiXCR was run by TCRdb on the RT-PCR reads, yielding one entry per CDR3 protein. The sample records 500,000 to 750,000 distinct CDR3 sequences, about 14% being singletons. The study, taken as a whole, reports: It was the authors' suggestion that each seasonal influenza vaccination recruits few new T cells.

This receptor was identified in a man aged 45-65 years who received an inactivated influenza vaccine. The chain employs TRBV6-2 or TRBV6-3 and TRBJ2-5, with TRBD1 matching 8 bases. Sequencing used PBMCs from blood, obtained less than 13 days after vaccination. The CDR3 sequence: CASRPDRGGETQYF. The DNA for the CDR3 is TGTGCCAGCAGACCAGACAGGGGCGGAGAGACCCAGTACTTC.